Presented here are 12 T cell receptor beta chains from one specimen sequenced in a study of cytomegalovirus exposure and HLA in healthy donors. Measured with immunoSEQ multiplex PCR; TCRdb has only the in-frame clones, and not every one. The sample records 100,000 to 120,000 clones, about 85% being singletons. The source material was PBMCs. These receptors all stem from a woman aged 18-29 years in good health and CMV-seropositive.

The chain recombines TRBV27 with TRBJ1-1; maybe TRBD1 (5 bases). The V gene's germline CDR1 is MNHEY and CDR2 SMNVEV (reference sequence). This CDR3 region has 19 residues. V lost 0 bases to trimming and J lost 0 bases, with 20 bases between them. CDR3 nucleotide sequence: TGTGCCAGCAGTTTATCCTGGGATTCAGGGAGGGGTATGAACACTGAAGCTTTCTTT. Protein: CASSLSWDSGRGMNTEAFF.

The rearrangement links TRBV5-1 to TRBJ1-1, with TRBD1 matching over 8 bases. J lost 12 bases, V lost 4 bases, and 8 bases had no gene match. Germline V lookup: CDR1 SGHRS, CDR2 YFSETQ. This CDR3 contains 12 residues. The CDR3 region has the DNA TGCGCCAGCAGCCACGGACAGGGAGGGACTTTCTTT. Residues: CASSHGQGGTFF.

The chain joins TRBV2 to TRBJ2-3, with 11 bases identical to TRBD2. V gave up 7 bases and J gave up 8 bases; unmatched junction bases: 11. The CDR3 contains 15 residues. Looked up from germline, CDR1 is SNHLY and CDR2 is FYNNEI. The CDR3 DNA follows: TGTGCCAGCACCTTGATAGCGGGGGGGCTCGGTACGCAGTATTTT. It specifies CASTLIAGGLGTQYF.

The chain carries TRBV6-1 and TRBJ2-3, with D uncertain. CDR1 is MNHNS and CDR2 is SASEGT in the germline V gene. The V end lost 4 bases, the J end lost 6 bases, and 11 bases lay between the germline ends. The CDR3 spans 13 residues. In DNA, the CDR3 is TGTGCCAGCAGTGGCACCACTTCGGATACGCAGTATTTT. Its protein is CASSGTTSDTQYF.

The chain joins TRBV11-2 to TRBJ2-3; 8 nucleotides line up with TRBD2. Unmatched junction bases numbered 5, after V lost 5 bases and J lost 1 base. Germline V gene lookup returns CDR1 SGHAT and CDR2 FQNNGV. The CDR3 is 15 amino acids. The CDR3 DNA reads as TGTGCCAGCAGCCTAACGACTAGCGGCACAGATACGCAGTATTTT. It translates to CASSLTTSGTDTQYF.

This chain joins TRBV4-1 and TRBJ1-4, with D uncertain. V lost 0 bases, J lost 4 bases, and 9 bases lay in between. Germline CDR1 and CDR2: MGHRA and YSYEKL. The CDR3 loop spans 15 amino acids. The CDR3 here is CASSQDGGGNEKLFF. DNA of the CDR3: TGCGCCAGCAGCCAAGATGGTGGCGGTAATGAAAAACTGTTTTTT.

To note about this clone: Germline is not matched at one junction end, which may reflect a read error. The chain uses TRBV23-1 and TRBJ2-7; D is perhaps TRBD1 (5 bases). TRBV23-1 qualifies as an ORF whose function is uncertain. CDR3 length: 11 residues. The CDR3 loop reads CTRSRVGEQYF. DNA of the CDR3: TGCACCAGGTCCAGGGTAGGCGAGCAGTACTTC.

The table lists this clone with a count of one. The gene calls are TRBV19 and TRBJ1-2, with D perhaps matching TRBD1 (5 bases). The V gene's germline CDR1 is LNHDA and CDR2 SQIVND (reference sequence). The CDR3 totals 14 residues. V was cut by 3 bases and J by 7 bases, with 15 bases left in between. Here the CDR3 reads CASSIGRAEGGYTF. The CDR3 coding sequence is TGTGCCAGTAGTATCGGCAGGGCTGAAGGTGGCTACACCTTC. The full variable domain, its missing parts supplied by reference TRBV19 and TRBJ1-2, is DGGITQSPKYLFRKEGQNVTLSCEQNLNHDAMYWYRQDPGQGLRLIYYSQIVNDFQKGDIAEGYSVSREKKESFPLTVTSAQKNPTAFYLCASSIGRAEGGYTFGSGTRLTVV.

The genes are TRBV28 and TRBJ2-7; TRBD1 agrees at 10 bases. V dropped 4 bases and J dropped 3; count of bases not matched to a gene: 6. The germline CDR1 and CDR2 sequences are MDHEN and SYDVKM. The CDR3 consists of 15 residues. This CDR3 is CASSSRDRGYYEQYF. DNA for the CDR3: TGTGCCAGCAGTTCCCGGGACAGGGGTTACTACGAGCAGTACTTC.

The gene calls are TRBV5-1 and TRBJ1-2, with a tentative D call TRBD1 (5 bases). The V end was cut by 0 bases, the J end by 4 bases, with 10 bases between. The CDR3 runs to 14 residues. Germline V gene sequence: CDR1 SGHRS, CDR2 YFSETQ. CDR3 nucleotide sequence: TGCGCCAGCAGCTTGGAGGGGCCGCTCTATGGCTACACCTTC. Protein sequence: CASSLEGPLYGYTF.

This clone is a singleton in its sample. V is TRBV19 and J is TRBJ2-3, with 12 bases aligning to TRBD2. The CDR3 runs to 18 residues. With 3 bases clipped from V and 0 bases from J, the junction kept 7 bases outside the gene matches. Germline loops: CDR1 LNHDA, CDR2 SQIVND (reference sequence). The CDR3 sequence: CASSMTSGGAYSTDTQYF. CDR3 sequence (DNA): TGTGCCAGTAGTATGACTAGCGGGGGTGCCTATAGCACAGATACGCAGTATTTT.

The genes are TRBV4-1 and TRBJ2-7; 8 bases align to TRBD1. This CDR3 has 16 amino acids. V lost 0 bases to trimming and J lost 3 bases; unmatched junction nucleotides: 7. Per the germline V gene, CDR1 is MGHRA and CDR2 is YSYEKL. CDR3 DNA sequence: TGCGCCAGCAGCCAAGAACCAGGACAGGGCCTCTACGAGCAGTACTTC. Its protein is CASSQEPGQGLYEQYF.